The 8 T cell receptor beta chains listed next were all sequenced from one sample in a study of T cell responses to AZD1222 COVID-19 vaccine. Some clones are missing from TCRdb's copy, which holds only in-frame ones; the method was immunoSEQ multiplex PCR. The sample lists about 180,000 clones; roughly 88% were seen once. The sequencing here drew on peripheral blood, taken 28 days after the second AZD1222 dose. Every receptor here comes from an adult who received the AZD1222 COVID-19 vaccine.

This chain uses TRBV27 with TRBJ2-1; D is unresolved. V was pared by 3 bases and J by 10 bases, with 19 bases between. The CDR3 sequence is 15 residues long. CDR1 and CDR2 from the germline V gene are MNHEY and SMNVEV (reference sequence). The CDR3 nucleotides read TGTGCCAGCAGTTTTCCCCGGGTCCCCCCGGCGGAGCAGTTCTTC. Residues: CASSFPRVPPAEQFF.

The rearrangement links TRBV30 to TRBJ1-2; D possibly corresponds to TRBD1 (6 bases). The CDR3 is made up of 11 amino acids. Germline CDR1 and CDR2: GTSNPN and SVGIG (reference sequence). V lost 6 bases and J lost 8, with 13 bases in between. The CDR3 region is CACRRGGGYTF. For the CDR3, the DNA is TGTGCCTGTCGGAGGGGGGGAGGCTACACCTTC.

V gene TRBV5-6 combines with J gene TRBJ2-2, with TRBD1 as a possible D gene (8 bases). Germline V gives CDR1 SGHDT, CDR2 YYEEEE. The CDR3 sequence is 15 residues long. V lost 0 bases and J lost 7, with 13 bases in between. CDR3 sequence reads: CASSLGQGRVGELFF. For the CDR3, the DNA is TGTGCCAGCAGCTTGGGACAGGGGAGGGTCGGGGAGCTGTTTTTT.

The V and J genes are TRBV28 and TRBJ2-7, with 7 bases fitting TRBD1. The ends lost 5 bases at V and 4 bases at J; junction bases unmatched: 11. The CDR3 is made up of 15 amino acids. The germline gives CDR1 MDHEN, CDR2 SYDVKM. Here the CDR3 reads CASSPPGQAAYEQYF. For the CDR3, the DNA is TGTGCCAGCAGTCCACCCGGACAGGCGGCGTACGAGCAGTACTTC.

V usage is TRBV19 and J usage is TRBJ2-2; a weak D match, TRBD2 (5 bases). The V gene lost 1 base and the J gene lost 7 bases, with 7 bases spanning the gap. This CDR3 has 13 amino acids. CDR1 is LNHDA, CDR2 SQIVND, per germline (reference sequence). The CDR3 loop is CASSIVRDGELFF. DNA for the CDR3: TGTGCCAGTAGTATAGTTCGGGACGGGGAGCTGTTTTTT. The full variable domain, rest sourced from reference TRBV19 and TRBJ2-2, is DGGITQSPKYLFRKEGQNVTLSCEQNLNHDAMYWYRQDPGQGLRLIYYSQIVNDFQKGDIAEGYSVSREKKESFPLTVTSAQKNPTAFYLCASSIVRDGELFFGEGSRLTVL.

The chain has TRBV7-3 and TRBJ2-2; 7 bases are shared with TRBD2. There are 15 residues in the CDR3. Germline V CDR1 and CDR2: SGHTA, FQGTGA. The trim removed 1 base at V and 3 bases at J, leaving 2 bases unmatched. The CDR3 reads CASSLSGGYTGELFF. The CDR3, as DNA: TGTGCCAGCAGCTTAAGCGGGGGATACACCGGGGAGCTGTTTTTT.

The rearrangement uses TRBV29-1 and TRBJ2-5; the match to TRBD2 covers 8 bases. The CDR3 is made up of 14 amino acids. CDR1 is SQVTM, CDR2 ANQGSEA, per germline. V dropped 6 bases and J dropped 4; count of bases not matched to a gene: 10. The CDR3: CSVAKGLVAETQYF. CDR3 in DNA: TGCAGCGTCGCCAAGGGACTAGTAGCAGAGACCCAGTACTTC.

V gene TRBV7-9 combines with J gene TRBJ2-1, with 8 nucleotides matching TRBD2. The CDR3 is made up of 16 amino acids. Germline V gene lookup returns CDR1 SEHNR and CDR2 FQNEAQ (reference sequence). J lost 7 bases, V lost 6 bases, and 14 bases had no gene match. The CDR3 DNA follows: TGTGCCAGCAGACTTACTACGGCGGGGGGAAGTAATGAGCAGTTCTTC. This codes for CASRLTTAGGSNEQFF.